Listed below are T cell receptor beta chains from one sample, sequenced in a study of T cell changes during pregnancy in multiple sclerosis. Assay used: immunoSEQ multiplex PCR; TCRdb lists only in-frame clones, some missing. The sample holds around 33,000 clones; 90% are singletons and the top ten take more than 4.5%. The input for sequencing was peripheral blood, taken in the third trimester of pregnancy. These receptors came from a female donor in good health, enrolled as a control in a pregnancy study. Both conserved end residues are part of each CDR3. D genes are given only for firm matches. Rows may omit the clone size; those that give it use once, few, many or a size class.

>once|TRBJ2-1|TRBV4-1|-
TGCGCCAGCAGCCAAGACGGCGGGACCTACAATGAGCAGTTCTTC
CASSQDGGTYNEQFF
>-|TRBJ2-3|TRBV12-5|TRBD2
TGTGCTAGTGGTTGGAGCGGGACCTTCACAGATACGCAGTATTTT
CASGWSGTFTDTQYF
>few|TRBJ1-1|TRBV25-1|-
TGTGCCAGCAGTGGGGCGAGGGCAGTGAACACTGAAGCTTTCTTT
CASSGARAVNTEAFF
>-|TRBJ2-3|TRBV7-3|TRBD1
TGTGCCAGCAGCTTAGAGTCACAGGGGGGCAGCACAGATACGCAGTATTTT
CASSLESQGGSTDTQYF
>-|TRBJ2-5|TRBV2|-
TGTGCCAGCAGTGAAGTTGAACCCAGCGGGACAATACAAGAGACCCAGTACTTC
CASSEVEPSGTIQETQYF
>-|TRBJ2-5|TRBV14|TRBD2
TGTGCCAGCAGCCAAGATGGGATAAGCGGGGGATACCAAGAGACCCAGTACTTC
CASSQDGISGGYQETQYF
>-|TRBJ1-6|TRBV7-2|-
TGTGCCAGCAGCCCACGGAGGTCGGGGAATTCACCCCTCCACTTT
CASSPRRSGNSPLHF
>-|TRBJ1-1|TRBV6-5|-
TGTGCCAGCAGTCCACAGGAGAACACTGAAGCTTTCTTT
CASSPQENTEAFF
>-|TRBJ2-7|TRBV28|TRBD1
TGTGCCAGCAGGCGCCGGGACAGGGGCCACGAGCAGTACTTC
CASRRRDRGHEQYF
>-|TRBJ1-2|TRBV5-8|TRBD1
TGTGCCAGCAGGCGGGACAGGGGAGGGTACTATGGCTACACCTTC
CASRRDRGGYYGYTF
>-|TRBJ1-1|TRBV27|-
TGTGCCAGCAGCCCAGGGCCCGGGGAGGGTCTTAACACTGAAGCTTTCTTT
CASSPGPGEGLNTEAFF
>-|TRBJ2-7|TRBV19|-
TGTGCCAGTAGTGCCGGGACTTACGAGCAGTACTTC
CASSAGTYEQYF
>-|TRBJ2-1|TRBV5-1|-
TGCGCCAGCAGAGAGGATCAGGGGATCGGCAATGAGCAGTTCTTC
CASREDQGIGNEQFF
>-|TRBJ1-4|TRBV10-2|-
TGCGCCAGCAGTGAGGGCAGGGGCCCGATTCTACTGTTT
CASSEGRGPILLF
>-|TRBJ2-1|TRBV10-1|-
TGCGCCAGCAGTGATGTGAGGCAAAGCTCCTACAATGAGCAGTTCTTC
CASSDVRQSSYNEQFF
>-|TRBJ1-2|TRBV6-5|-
TGTGCCAGCAGCCCGGGGAGGGGGAACTATGGCTACACCTTC
CASSPGRGNYGYTF
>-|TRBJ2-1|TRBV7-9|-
TGTGCCAGCAGCTTAGTGCGCGGGGCGGACTTCTTC
CASSLVRGADFF
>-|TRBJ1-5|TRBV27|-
TGTGCCAGCAGTACGGGACATTCGATTGGCAATCAGCCCCAGCATTTT
CASSTGHSIGNQPQHF
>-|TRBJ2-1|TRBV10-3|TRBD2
TGTGCCATCTCTTATACCCGAGGGACTAGCAACAATGAGCAGTTCTTC
CAISYTRGTSNNEQFF
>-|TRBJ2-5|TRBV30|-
TGTGCCTGGGTGGGGCAGTACCAAGAGACCCAGTACTTC
CAWVGQYQETQYF
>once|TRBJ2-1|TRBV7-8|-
TGTGCCAGCAGCTTAGTAAGGATGGGGCAGGGTGAGCAGTTCTTC
CASSLVRMGQGEQFF
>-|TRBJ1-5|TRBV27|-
TGTGCCAGCAGCCGGACAGTTAGCAATCAGCCCCAGCATTTT
CASSRTVSNQPQHF
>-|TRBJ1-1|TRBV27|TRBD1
TGTGCCAGCAGGATAACCGGGACAGGGTCAGCTGAAGCTTTCTTT
CASRITGTGSAEAFF
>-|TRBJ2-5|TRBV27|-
TGTGCCAGCAGTTTACCAGGGGACGAGACCCAGTACTTC
CASSLPGDETQYF
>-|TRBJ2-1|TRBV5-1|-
TGCGCCAGCAGCGGCCGGGACACCGGGACCAGCGGGGTTAATGAGCAGTTCTTC
CASSGRDTGTSGVNEQFF
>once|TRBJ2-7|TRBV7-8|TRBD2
TGTGCCAGCAGCTTGAGACTAGCGGGAGGGTACGAGCAGTACTTC
CASSLRLAGGYEQYF
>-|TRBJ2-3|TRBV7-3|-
TGTGCCAGCAGCAAGGGGCCCTCACGACTCACAGATACGCAGTATTTT
CASSKGPSRLTDTQYF
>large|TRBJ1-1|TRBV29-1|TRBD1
TGCAGCGTTGAAGCCGGGACAGGGAACACTGAAGCTTTCTTT
CSVEAGTGNTEAFF
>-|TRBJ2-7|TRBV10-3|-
TGTGCCATCAGTGAGTCGGGTGGGGGGGGCTCTTTCTACGAGCAGTACTTC
CAISESGGGGSFYEQYF
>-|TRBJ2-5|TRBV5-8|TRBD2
TGTGCCAGCAGTCCTGGGACTAGCGGGGGGGAAGAGACCCAGTACTTC
CASSPGTSGGEETQYF
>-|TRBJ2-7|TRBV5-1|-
TGCGCCAGCAGGACAGGGAGACTAGGTTACGAGCAGTACTTC
CASRTGRLGYEQYF
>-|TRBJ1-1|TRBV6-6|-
TGTGCCAGCAGGCGGACAGACACTTACGAAGCTTTCTTT
CASRRTDTYEAFF
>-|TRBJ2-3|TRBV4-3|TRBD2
TGCGCCAGCAGCCAAGATGAACTAGGGCGGGGGGTCACAGATACGCAGTATTTT
CASSQDELGRGVTDTQYF
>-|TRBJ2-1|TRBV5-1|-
TGCGCCAGCAGATCGAGAGGAGGGGGGGTTAATGAGCAGTTCTTC
CASRSRGGGVNEQFF
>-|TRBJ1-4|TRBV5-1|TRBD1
TGCGCCAGCAGCTCCAGACAGGGGATTTCTAATGAAAAACTGTTTTTT
CASSSRQGISNEKLFF
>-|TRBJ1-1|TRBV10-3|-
TGTGCCATCACTGCGACTGAGGCGGCTGAAGCTTTCTTT
CAITATEAAEAFF
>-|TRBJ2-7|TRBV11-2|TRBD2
TGTGCCAGCAGCATACTAGCGGGAGACGAGCAGTACTTC
CASSILAGDEQYF
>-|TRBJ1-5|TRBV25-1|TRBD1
TGTGCCAGCAGTGTGACAGGGGGTGGGCAGCCCCAGCATTTT
CASSVTGGGQPQHF
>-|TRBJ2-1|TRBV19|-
TGTGCCAGTAGGGACGGGAAGCTCTACAATGAGCAGTTCTTC
CASRDGKLYNEQFF
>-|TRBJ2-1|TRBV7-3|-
TGTGCCAGCAGCCCTCGACTAGGAGGGAAACAGTTCTTC
CASSPRLGGKQFF
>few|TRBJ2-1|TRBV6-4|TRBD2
TGTGCCAGCAGTACCGGGACTAGCGGCTTGGGGCAGTTCTTC
CASSTGTSGLGQFF
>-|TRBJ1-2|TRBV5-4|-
TGTGCCAGCAGCGTGGACAGCTCCAACTATGGCTACACCTTC
CASSVDSSNYGYTF
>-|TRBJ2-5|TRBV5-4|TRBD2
TGTGCCAGCAGCCCGGGGGCTAGCGGGGACCTTCAAGAGACCCAGTACTTC
CASSPGASGDLQETQYF
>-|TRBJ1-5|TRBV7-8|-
TGTGCCAGCAGCCCCTCACGTGGACAGTTTAATCAGCCCCAGCATTTT
CASSPSRGQFNQPQHF
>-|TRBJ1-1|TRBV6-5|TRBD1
TGTGCCAGCAGCTGGACAGGGGCTGAAGCTTTCTTT
CASSWTGAEAFF
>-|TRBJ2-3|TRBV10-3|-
TGTGCCATCAACGGGGGAGGGGGGGGGCCAGATACGCAGTATTTT
CAINGGGGGPDTQYF
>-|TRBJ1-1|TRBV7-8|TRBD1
TGTGCCAGCAGCTTAGAGACGTGGGACAGGGTGAAGAACACTGAAGCTTTCTTT
CASSLETWDRVKNTEAFF
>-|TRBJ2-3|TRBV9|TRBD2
TGTGCCAGCAGCGTAGCGGCTAGCGGGATCACAGATACGCAGTATTTT
CASSVAASGITDTQYF
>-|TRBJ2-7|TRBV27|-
TGTGCCAGCAGTTTAGGGGGGTTACCCTACGAGCAGTACTTC
CASSLGGLPYEQYF
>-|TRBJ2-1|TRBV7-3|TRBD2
TGTGCCAGCAGCGGGATGAGCGGGGGAGTGGAGCAGTTCTTC
CASSGMSGGVEQFF
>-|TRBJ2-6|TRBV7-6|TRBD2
TGTGCCAGCAGCTTAGGACTAGCGGGGGTAGCTGGGGCCAACGTCCTGACTTTC
CASSLGLAGVAGANVLTF
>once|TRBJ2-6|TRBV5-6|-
TGTGCCAGCAGCCGGTTTGCTTCTGGGGCCAACGTCCTGACTTTC
CASSRFASGANVLTF
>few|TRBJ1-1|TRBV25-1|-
TGTGCCAGCAGTGAATACAGTCACACTGAAGCTTTCTTT
CASSEYSHTEAFF
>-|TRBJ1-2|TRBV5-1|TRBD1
TGCGCCAGCAGCACGCCTTCGGGACAGGGTAGCGGCTACACCTTC
CASSTPSGQGSGYTF